The 31 T cell receptor beta chains below all came from one sample that was sequenced in a study of brain T cells in children with intractable seizures. Surgery cases with the highest brain T cell transcript signatures were chosen for sequencing. TCRdb keeps only in-frame clones here, not all; method: immunoSEQ multiplex PCR. The repertoire holds several thousand clones, with around 67% as singletons. The sequencing here drew on resected brain tissue, taken at surgery. Source of these receptors: a boy younger than two with tuberous sclerosis and intractable seizures.

This clone came up a few times. The rearrangement uses TRBV6-6 and TRBJ2-5, with TRBD1 identical over 11 bases. The CDR3 consists of 16 residues. Germline V gene sequence: CDR1 MNHNY, CDR2 SVGAGI (reference sequence). The V gene end was trimmed by 10 bases and the J gene end by 1 base; junction bases not matched to a gene: 11. The CDR3 bases are TGTGCCATCAAAACACTTGGGACAGGGGGCCAAGAGACCCAGTACTTC. Its translation is CAIKTLGTGGQETQYF.

This clone turned up a few times. V usage is TRBV6-6 and J usage is TRBJ1-2; D unresolved. Trimming cost V 8 bases and J 6 bases, with 10 bases left between them. The CDR3 sequence is 11 residues long. Germline V gene sequence: CDR1 MNHNY, CDR2 SVGAGI (reference sequence). CDR3 in DNA: TGTGCCAGCCGCTCTGTGGATGGCTACACCTTC. Amino acids: CASRSVDGYTF.

This chain uses TRBV29-1 with TRBJ2-5; D uncertain. This CDR3 comprises 13 residues. Per germline, CDR1 SQVTM and CDR2 ANQGSEA. V lost 4 bases, J lost 2 bases, and 11 bases lay in between. The CDR3 region has the DNA TGCAGCGTTGGGTTCAGCCAACAAGAGACCCAGTACTTC. It translates to CSVGFSQQETQYF. The whole variable domain, filled in from reference TRBV29-1 and TRBJ2-5, reads SAVISQKPSRDICQRGTSLTIQCQVDSQVTMMFWYRQQPGQSLTLIATANQGSEATYESGFVIDKFPISRPNLTFSTLTVSNMSPEDSSIYLCSVGFSQQETQYFGPGTRLLVL.

The V gene is TRBV27, the J gene TRBJ1-5; no clear D gene. Germline assignment: CDR1 MNHEY and CDR2 SMNVEV (reference sequence). The V end was cut by 1 base, the J end by 2 bases, with 3 bases between. This CDR3 spans 13 amino acids. The CDR3, as DNA: TGTGCCAGCAGTTTATGGGGCAATCAGCCCCAGCATTTT. Its protein is CASSLWGNQPQHF.

The chain couples TRBV2 to TRBJ2-3, with 7 bases lining up with TRBD2. CDR1 and CDR2 (germline): SNHLY, FYNNEI. The CDR3 is 15 residues long. The V segment lost 7 bases and the J segment 6 bases; nucleotides outside the gene matches: 13. CDR3: CASTQKTGGSDTQYF. The CDR3 DNA sequence: TGTGCCAGCACCCAGAAAACGGGAGGTTCGGATACGCAGTATTTT. Complete variable domain (other parts from reference TRBV2 and TRBJ2-3): EPEVTQTPSHQVTQMGQEVILRCVPISNHLYFYWYRQILGQKVEFLVSFYNNEISEKSEIFDDQFSVERPDGSNFTLKIRSTKLEDSAMYFCASTQKTGGSDTQYFGPGTRLTVL.

The chain carries TRBV10-1 and TRBJ2-7; 7 bases fit TRBD2. The CDR3 is made up of 15 amino acids. V was clipped by 3 bases and J by 0 bases; unmatched bases: 5. Per the germline V gene, CDR1 is WNHNN and CDR2 is SYGVQD (reference sequence). CDR3 sequence (DNA): TGCGCCAGCAGTGAACGCGGGGGTAGCTCCTACGAGCAGTACTTC. It codes for CASSERGGSSYEQYF.

The chain employs TRBV4-2 and TRBJ1-2; D not certain. The germline V gene has CDR1 LGHNA and CDR2 YNFKEQ. With 0 bases removed from V and 4 bases from J, the gap between germline ends came to 9 bases. This CDR3 is built from 14 residues. DNA for the CDR3: TGTGCCAGCAGCCAAGATACCGGGCTCTATGGCTACACCTTC. Translation gives CASSQDTGLYGYTF.

The chain employs TRBV7-9 and TRBJ2-4, with 9 bases aligning to TRBD2. Germline CDR1 reads SEHNR; CDR2 reads FQNEAQ (reference sequence). The CDR3 spans 15 residues. Trimming took 2 bases from V and 1 from J; bases not matched to a gene: 0. CDR3 loop: CASSLSGGAKNIQYF. The DNA of the CDR3 is TGTGCCAGCAGCTTAAGCGGGGGGGCCAAAAACATTCAGTACTTC.

CDR3 sequence (DNA): TGTGCCAGCAGCCACGGTTACGGTATAAACATTCAGTACTTC. This sequence encodes CASSHGYGINIQYF. This chain connects TRBV14 to TRBJ2-4; D call uncertain. Germline lookup yields CDR1 SGHDN and CDR2 FVKESK. Trimming stripped 3 bases from V and 6 bases from J, with 12 bases between. The CDR3 has 14 residues.

This clone has just a few counts. V and J are TRBV7-2 and TRBJ2-7; D call uncertain. The CDR3 runs to 13 residues. V lost 5 bases, J lost 4 bases, and 12 bases lay in between. Germline CDR1 and CDR2: SGHTA and FQGNSA. The CDR3 DNA follows: TGTGCCAGCAGCCAGGCCCCCCGGTACGAGCAGTACTTC. Residues: CASSQAPRYEQYF. Together with reference TRBV7-2 and TRBJ2-7, the CDR3 gives the full variable domain: GAGVSQSPSNKVTEKGKDVELRCDPISGHTALYWYRQSLGQGLEFLIYFQGNSAPDKSGLPSDRFSAERTGGSVSTLTIQRTQQEDSAVYLCASSQAPRYEQYFGPGTRLTVT.

The chain uses TRBV14 and TRBJ2-5, with unresolved D. The germline V and J ends were trimmed by 2 bases and 4 bases, with 2 bases remaining between them. The germline V gene has CDR1 SGHDN and CDR2 FVKESK. This CDR3 contains 11 residues. The CDR3 protein is CASSQLETQYF. The CDR3 coding sequence is TGTGCCAGCAGCCAACTAGAGACCCAGTACTTC.

The chain links TRBV6-5 to TRBJ1-1, with D possibly matching TRBD1 (5 bases). There are 15 residues in the CDR3. Trimming took off 6 bases at V and 0 bases at J, with 14 bases between the two ends. From germline, CDR1 is MNHEY and CDR2 SVGAGI. The CDR3, as DNA: TGTGCCAGCAGAGGAGAGACAGTGTTGAACACTGAAGCTTTCTTT. Its protein product is CASRGETVLNTEAFF.

This chain connects TRBV19 to TRBJ1-5; tentative D call: TRBD1 (6 bases). The CDR3 runs to 14 residues. V was trimmed by 5 bases and J by 7 bases, leaving 15 bases between them. CDR1 and CDR2 (germline): LNHDA, SQIVND (reference sequence). CDR3 region: CASSLTGSGQPQHF. CDR3 nucleotides: TGTGCCAGTAGTCTTACAGGGTCAGGACAGCCCCAGCATTTT.

V is TRBV6-6 and J is TRBJ1-2; D is undetermined. Trimming pared 8 bases from V and 6 bases from J, leaving 10 bases between. CDR3 length equals 11 residues. Germline CDR1 MNHNY, CDR2 SVGAGI (reference sequence). This CDR3 is CASQVKDGYTF. The DNA of the CDR3 is TGTGCCAGCCAGGTAAAGGATGGCTACACCTTC.

In its sample, this clone is medium-sized (0.01 to 0.1%). This chain uses TRBV6-6 with TRBJ2-1, with a weak D call TRBD1 (5 bases). V gave up 10 bases and J gave up 7 bases, with 14 bases separating them. The CDR3 totals 12 residues. Germline V CDR1 and CDR2: MNHNY, SVGAGI (reference sequence). CDR3 region: CAILLGVNEQFF. The DNA for the CDR3 is TGTGCCATCCTCTTAGGGGTTAATGAGCAGTTCTTC.

A few counts support this clone. The J gene is TRBJ1-5, the V gene TRBV21-1; TRBD1, the D gene given by the table, was not confirmed from the DNA. TRBV21-1 is shown as a pseudogene. The CDR3 runs to 12 residues. The CDR3 nucleotides are TGTGCCAGCAGCAAACAGGGTCAGCCCCAGCATTTT. This gives the protein CASSKQGQPQHF.

The V gene is TRBV7-9, the J gene TRBJ2-7; TRBD2 aligns across 11 bases. The CDR3 extends over 15 amino acids. The germline gives CDR1 SEHNR, CDR2 FQNEAQ (reference sequence). The V gene end was trimmed by 5 bases and the J gene end by 0 bases; junction bases not matched to a gene: 3. DNA for the CDR3: TGTGCCAGCAGCGGAGGACTAGCGGGCTCCTACGAGCAGTACTTC. Protein product: CASSGGLAGSYEQYF.

This chain uses TRBV11-2 with TRBJ2-1; 14 positions agree with TRBD2. With V trimmed by 5 bases and J by 12 bases, 6 bases remained unmatched. The V gene's germline CDR1 is SGHAT and CDR2 FQNNGV. The CDR3 is 14 residues long. This CDR3 is CASSPGTSGSGQFF. The CDR3 nucleotides read TGTGCCAGCAGCCCCGGGACTAGCGGGAGTGGGCAGTTCTTC.

This sequence joins TRBV4-2 and TRBJ2-5; the match to TRBD2 covers 9 bases. The CDR3 contains 17 residues. CDR1 LGHNA and CDR2 YNFKEQ come from the germline V gene. The V gene end was trimmed by 1 base and the J gene end by 5 bases; junction bases not matched to a gene: 11. The CDR3 loop reads CASSQGSRTSDWETQYF. CDR3 in DNA: TGTGCCAGCAGCCAAGGGTCAAGGACTAGCGACTGGGAGACCCAGTACTTC.

The chain recombines TRBV6-6 with TRBJ1-2; D not resolved. CDR3 size: 11 residues. The V and J ends lost 10 bases and 5 bases respectively, with 11 bases between them. Germline-derived CDR1 and CDR2 are MNHNY and SVGAGI (reference sequence). CDR3 DNA sequence: TGTGCCATCCGGACGGTTTATGGCTACACCTTC. Translation gives CAIRTVYGYTF.

The chain carries TRBV4-1 and TRBJ2-1, with 10 bases identical to TRBD2. The ends lost 0 bases at V and 1 base at J; junction bases unmatched: 3. CDR1 is MGHRA, CDR2 YSYEKL, per germline. CDR3 length equals 17 residues. CDR3 DNA: TGCGCCAGCAGCCAAGACATAGCGGGGGGATCCTACAATGAGCAGTTCTTC. Residues: CASSQDIAGGSYNEQFF.

The V call is TRBV19, the J call TRBJ2-1; 9 bases fit TRBD2. The germline V gene has CDR1 LNHDA and CDR2 SQIVND (reference sequence). Germline trimming cut 7 bases from V and 10 bases from J; bases unmatched to any gene: 11. The CDR3 spans 14 residues. CDR3 DNA: TGTGCCAGTACCACCCGCGGAGCGGGGGGAGAGCAGTTCTTC. Amino acids: CASTTRGAGGEQFF.

The chain couples TRBV5-1 to TRBJ2-2; 10 bases are a match to TRBD2. CDR3 size: 17 residues. Germline V gene data show CDR1 as SGHRS and CDR2 as YFSETQ. Trimming at V came to 2 bases and at J to 0 bases, leaving 4 bases not matched to a gene. The DNA for the CDR3 is TGCGCCAGCAGCTTAAGGAGCGGGAGGGCGAACACCGGGGAGCTGTTTTTT. Its translation is CASSLRSGRANTGELFF.

The rearrangement links TRBV5-1 to TRBJ2-1, with D tentatively TRBD2 (7 bases). CDR3 size: 17 residues. Germline CDR1 SGHRS, CDR2 YFSETQ. Trimming stripped 0 bases from V and 8 bases from J, with 21 bases between. The CDR3 loop reads CASSLAGGLARGHEQFF. DNA for the CDR3: TGCGCCAGCAGCTTGGCAGGTGGGTTGGCGCGGGGGCATGAGCAGTTCTTC.

The chain carries TRBV18 and TRBJ2-5; D is ambiguous. V dropped 4 bases and J dropped 3 bases, with 9 bases sitting between them. This CDR3 contains 13 residues. Germline lookup yields CDR1 KGHSH and CDR2 LQKENI. Written as DNA, the CDR3 is TGTGCCAGCTCACAGGACCGGGAAGAGACCCAGTACTTC. Encoded protein: CASSQDREETQYF.

The rearrangement joins TRBV27 to TRBJ1-2, with 8 bases aligning to TRBD1. The CDR3 spans 18 residues. The junction had 16 bases not matched to a gene; V was cut back by 6 bases and J by 1 base. From germline, CDR1 is MNHEY and CDR2 SMNVEV (reference sequence). The CDR3 spells CASSRSQGARRVNYGYTF. The CDR3 DNA reads as TGTGCCAGCAGCCGGAGCCAGGGGGCCCGGCGAGTTAACTATGGCTACACCTTC.

CDR3 coding DNA: TGTGCCAGCAGCCAAGTAGCGGGAGTTTACAATGAGCAGTTCTTC. Its translation is CASSQVAGVYNEQFF. The chain couples TRBV4-2 to TRBJ2-1; 9 bases map to TRBD2. Germline V gene data show CDR1 as LGHNA and CDR2 as YNFKEQ. The CDR3 is 15 amino acids. V shed 1 base and J 4 bases; nucleotides not matched to a gene: 2.

The rearrangement joins TRBV3-1 (or the pseudogene TRBV3-2) to TRBJ1-2; the match to TRBD1 covers 7 bases. The length of the CDR3 is 12 residues. Per germline, CDR1 LGHDT and CDR2 YNNKEL (reference sequence). V gave up 6 bases and J gave up 8 bases; unmatched junction bases: 6. The chain's CDR3 is CASSRQGIGYTF. DNA for the CDR3: TGTGCCAGCAGTCGACAGGGTATAGGCTACACCTTC.

The chain is built from TRBV6-2 or TRBV6-3 and TRBJ2-1; D is unclear. The V gene's germline CDR1 is MNHEY and CDR2 SVGEGT. The V end lost 0 bases, the J end lost 5 bases, and 8 bases lay between the germline ends. This CDR3 comprises 14 residues. The CDR3 loop reads CASSYSTSHNEQFF. Written as DNA, the CDR3 is TGTGCCAGCAGTTACTCGACGTCTCACAATGAGCAGTTCTTC.

This clone has just a few counts. The V gene is TRBV5-4, the J gene TRBJ1-4; tentative D call: TRBD1 (5 bases). The CDR3 consists of 15 residues. V lost 3 bases and J lost 3, with 12 bases in between. Per germline, CDR1 SGHNT and CDR2 YYREEE (reference sequence). The CDR3 sequence: CASSSSGGANEKLFF. In DNA, the CDR3 is TGTGCCAGCAGCTCCTCCGGGGGGGCTAATGAAAAACTGTTTTTT.

The chain is built from TRBV30 and TRBJ2-5; tentatively, D is TRBD2 (6 bases). V was trimmed by 3 bases and J by 5 bases, leaving 10 bases between them. The CDR3 covers 12 residues. Germline V lookup: CDR1 GTSNPN, CDR2 SVGIG (reference sequence). The CDR3 spells CAWRGLGETQYF. CDR3 nucleotides: TGTGCCTGGAGGGGACTGGGGGAGACCCAGTACTTC.